This paragraph reports one TCR beta chain. The V gene's germline CDR1 is MDHEN and CDR2 SYDVKM. The junction had 12 bases not matched to a gene; V was cut back by 3 bases and J by 7 bases. The CDR3 runs 16 residues. TCRdb independently ran MiXCR on the RT-PCR reads; one entry per CDR3 protein. The sample records fewer than 800,000 distinct CDR3 sequences, 13% to 15% being singletons. The source of this sequence is a female donor in good health, serving as a healthy control. The sample comprised memory CD4+ T cells from blood. The chain has TRBV28 and TRBJ1-2; TRBD1 agrees at 9 bases. The CDR3 region has the DNA TGTGCCAGCAGTTTGGGGACCGGGACAGGGCGTAGTGGCTACACCTTC. The encoded protein is CASSLGTGTGRSGYTF.